The source of this T cell receptor beta chain is a study of blood T cell repertoires in COVID-19. Study as a whole: Researchers got acute and convalescent COVID-19 samples from the United States, Italy and Spain. T cells, B-cell-depleted T cells, or PBMCs provided the cDNA or gDNA that served as material.

Patients of the Seattle cohort, enrolled during active infection, were followed longitudinally. This CDR3 is 15 amino acids long. Germline CDR1 and CDR2: MNHEY and SVGAGI. With 4 bases removed from V and 6 bases from J, the gap between germline ends came to 18 bases. Authors' data handling: Using reference gene primer amplification, nucleated cell counts were estimated. Method: immunoSEQ multiplex PCR; TCRdb's copy keeps in-frame clones and lacks some. V and J calls and clone size are as listed in that table; D and trimming were resolved from the DNA. The sample has some 230,000 clones; 75% to 90% are singletons.

The clonotype was recovered from a woman of 80 years or more with COVID-19, enrolled during active disease. This sequence joins TRBV6-5 and TRBJ1-2; the D is unclear. Sequencing input: peripheral blood. CDR3 nucleotides: TGTGCCAGCAGTTCCTCGGGCAGGATCGCCAATGGCTACACCTTC. This gives the protein CASSSSGRIANGYTF.